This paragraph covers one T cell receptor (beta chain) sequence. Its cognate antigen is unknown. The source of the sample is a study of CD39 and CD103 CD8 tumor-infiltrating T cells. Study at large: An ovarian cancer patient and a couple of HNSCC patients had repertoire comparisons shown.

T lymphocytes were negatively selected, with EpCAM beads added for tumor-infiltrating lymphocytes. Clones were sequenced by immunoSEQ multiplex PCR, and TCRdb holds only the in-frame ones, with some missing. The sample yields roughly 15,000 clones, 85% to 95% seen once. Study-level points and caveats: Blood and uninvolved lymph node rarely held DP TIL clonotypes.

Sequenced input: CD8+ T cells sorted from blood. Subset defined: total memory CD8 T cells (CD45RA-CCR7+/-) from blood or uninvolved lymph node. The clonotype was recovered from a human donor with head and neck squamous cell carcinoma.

The CDR3: CASSELRVVNTGELFF. The CDR3 bases are TGTGCCAGCAGTGAACTCAGGGTGGTGAACACCGGGGAGCTGTTTTTT. This sequence joins TRBV2 and TRBJ2-2, with D maybe TRBD1 (5 bases). In germline, CDR1 is SNHLY, CDR2 FYNNEI. The CDR3 length is 16 residues. V was cut by 2 bases and J by 1 base, with 11 bases left in between.